This note documents a single TCR beta chain sequence. The data were taken from a study of blood T cell repertoires in COVID-19. As originally analysed: By means of reference gene primer amplification, nucleated cell counts were estimated. Data came from immunoSEQ multiplex PCR; TCRdb stores just in-frame clones and leaves some out. V and J calls and clone size are as listed in that table; D and trimming were resolved from the DNA. Of 9,500 to 11,000 clones listed, 80% are singletons. The TCR was taken from a man between 65 and 80 years old with active COVID-19. The sample comprised peripheral blood.

The CDR3 sequence: CASRNRDRINSPLHF. In DNA form, the CDR3 reads TGTGCCAGCAGGAACCGGGACAGGATAAATTCACCCCTCCACTTT. This sequence joins TRBV7-9 and TRBJ1-6; 8 bases are shared with TRBD1. This CDR3 contains 15 residues. Germline values: CDR1 SEHNR, CDR2 FQNEAQ (reference sequence). Trimming cost V 6 bases and J 7 bases; bases outside gene matches: 8.